This TCR beta chain came from a study of control samples from healthy donors and cancer patients. Some clones are missing from TCRdb's copy, which holds only in-frame ones; the method was immunoSEQ multiplex PCR. The sample carries 150,000 or so clones, about 90% recorded once. On this clone itself: At one boundary the junction diverges from the germline segment, which might be a read error.

The CDR3 covers 14 residues. The germline gives CDR1 SQVTM, CDR2 ANQGSEA. The specimen sequenced was blood. This sequence was found in a man aged 18 to 35 in good health. The chain carries TRBV29-1 and TRBJ1-3; 8 nucleotides line up with TRBD1. The DNA for the CDR3 is TGCAGCGTCGAAGACAGGGGATCTGGAAACACCATATATTTT. This sequence encodes CSVEDRGSGNTIYF.